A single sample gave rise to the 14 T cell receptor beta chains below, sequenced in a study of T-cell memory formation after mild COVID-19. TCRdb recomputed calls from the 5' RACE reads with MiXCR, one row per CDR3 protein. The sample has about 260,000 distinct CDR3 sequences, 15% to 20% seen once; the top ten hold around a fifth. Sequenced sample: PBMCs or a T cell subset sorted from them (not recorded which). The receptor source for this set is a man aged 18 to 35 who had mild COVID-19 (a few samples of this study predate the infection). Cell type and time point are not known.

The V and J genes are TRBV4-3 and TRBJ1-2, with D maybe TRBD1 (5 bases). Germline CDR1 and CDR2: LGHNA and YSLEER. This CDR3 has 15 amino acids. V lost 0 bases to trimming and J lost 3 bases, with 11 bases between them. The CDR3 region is CASSQDKGTDYGYTF. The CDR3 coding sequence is TGCGCCAGCAGCCAAGATAAAGGGACCGACTATGGCTACACCTTC.

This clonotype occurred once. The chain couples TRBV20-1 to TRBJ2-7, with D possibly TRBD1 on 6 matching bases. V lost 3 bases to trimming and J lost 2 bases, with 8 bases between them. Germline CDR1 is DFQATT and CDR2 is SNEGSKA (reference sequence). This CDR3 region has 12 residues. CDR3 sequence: CSASRDTYEQYF. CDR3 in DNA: TGCAGTGCTAGCCGGGACACCTACGAGCAGTACTTC.

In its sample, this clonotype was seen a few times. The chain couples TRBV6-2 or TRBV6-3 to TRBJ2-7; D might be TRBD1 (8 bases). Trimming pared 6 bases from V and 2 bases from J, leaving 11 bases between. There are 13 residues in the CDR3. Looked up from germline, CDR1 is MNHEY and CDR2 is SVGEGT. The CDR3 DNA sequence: TGTGCCAGCAGACAGGGGGGGACCTACGAGCAGTACGTC. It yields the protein CASRQGGTYEQYV.

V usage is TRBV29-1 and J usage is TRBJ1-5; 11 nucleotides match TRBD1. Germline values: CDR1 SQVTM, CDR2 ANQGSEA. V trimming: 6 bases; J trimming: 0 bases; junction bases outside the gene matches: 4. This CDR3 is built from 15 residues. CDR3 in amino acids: CSVAGTGGSNQPQHF. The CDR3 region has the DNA TGCAGCGTCGCAGGGACAGGGGGTAGCAATCAGCCCCAGCATTTT.

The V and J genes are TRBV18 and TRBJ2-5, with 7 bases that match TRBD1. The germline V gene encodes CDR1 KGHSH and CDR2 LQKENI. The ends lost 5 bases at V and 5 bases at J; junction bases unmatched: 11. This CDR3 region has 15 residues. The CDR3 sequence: CASSGLGQVVETQYF. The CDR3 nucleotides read TGTGCCAGCTCAGGCCTAGGACAGGTCGTGGAGACCCAGTACTTC.

The CDR3 bases are TGCAGTGCTACTCAGGGTGGGAATGAGCAGTTCTTC. Protein product: CSATQGGNEQFF. The chain recombines TRBV20-1 with TRBJ2-1, with TRBD1 as a possible D gene (5 bases). The germline V gene encodes CDR1 DFQATT and CDR2 SNEGSKA (reference sequence). With 4 bases removed from V and 7 bases from J, the gap between germline ends came to 11 bases. The CDR3 spans 12 residues.

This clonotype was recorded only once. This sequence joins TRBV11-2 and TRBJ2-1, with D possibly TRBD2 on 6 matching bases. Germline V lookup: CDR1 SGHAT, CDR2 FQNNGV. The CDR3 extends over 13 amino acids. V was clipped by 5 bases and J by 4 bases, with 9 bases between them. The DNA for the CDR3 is TGTGCCAGCAGCGGGGGGTATTACAATGAGCAGTTCTTC. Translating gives CASSGGYYNEQFF. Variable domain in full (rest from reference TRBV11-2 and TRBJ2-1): EAGVAQSPRYKIIEKRQSVAFWCNPISGHATLYWYQQILGQGPKLLIQFQNNGVVDDSQLPKDRFSAERLKGVDSTLKIQPAKLEDSAVYLCASSGGYYNEQFFGPGTRLTVL.

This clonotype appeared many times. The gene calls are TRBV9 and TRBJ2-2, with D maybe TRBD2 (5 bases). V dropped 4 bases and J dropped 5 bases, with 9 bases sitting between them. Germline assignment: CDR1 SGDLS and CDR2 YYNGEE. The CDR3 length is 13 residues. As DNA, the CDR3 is TGTGCCAGCAGCCCCTCGGGGACCGGGGAGCTGTTTTTT. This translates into CASSPSGTGELFF.

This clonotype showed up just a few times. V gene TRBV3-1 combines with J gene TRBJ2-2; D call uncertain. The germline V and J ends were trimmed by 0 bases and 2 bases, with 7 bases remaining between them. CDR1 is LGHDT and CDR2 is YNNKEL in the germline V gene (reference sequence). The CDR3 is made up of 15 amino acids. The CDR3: CASSQESINTGELFF. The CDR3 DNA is TGTGCCAGCAGCCAAGAGTCGATCAACACCGGGGAGCTGTTTTTT.

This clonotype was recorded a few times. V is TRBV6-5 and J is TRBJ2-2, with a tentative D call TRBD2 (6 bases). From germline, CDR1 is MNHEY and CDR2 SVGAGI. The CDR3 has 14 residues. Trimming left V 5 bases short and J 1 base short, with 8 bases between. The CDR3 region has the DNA TGTGCCAGCAGTGGGGGGAAGAACACCGGGGAGCTGTTTTTT. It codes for CASSGGKNTGELFF.

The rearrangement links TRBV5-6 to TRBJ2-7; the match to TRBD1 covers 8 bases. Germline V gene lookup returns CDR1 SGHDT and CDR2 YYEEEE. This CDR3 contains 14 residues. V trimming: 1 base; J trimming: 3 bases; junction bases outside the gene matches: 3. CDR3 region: CASSLLQGVYEQYV. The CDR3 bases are TGTGCCAGCAGCTTGTTACAGGGGGTCTACGAGCAGTACGTC.

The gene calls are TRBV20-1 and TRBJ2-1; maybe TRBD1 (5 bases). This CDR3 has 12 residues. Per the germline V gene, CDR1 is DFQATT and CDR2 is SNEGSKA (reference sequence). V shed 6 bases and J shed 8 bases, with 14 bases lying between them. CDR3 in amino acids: CSASDSFDEQFF. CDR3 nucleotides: TGCAGTGCGAGCGACAGTTTCGATGAGCAGTTCTTC.

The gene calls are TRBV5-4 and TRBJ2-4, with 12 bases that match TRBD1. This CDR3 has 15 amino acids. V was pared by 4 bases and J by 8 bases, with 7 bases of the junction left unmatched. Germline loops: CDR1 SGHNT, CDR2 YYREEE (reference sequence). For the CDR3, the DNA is TGTGCCAGCAGCACTAAGGGACAGGGGGCGGACATTCAGTACTTC. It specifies CASSTKGQGADIQYF.

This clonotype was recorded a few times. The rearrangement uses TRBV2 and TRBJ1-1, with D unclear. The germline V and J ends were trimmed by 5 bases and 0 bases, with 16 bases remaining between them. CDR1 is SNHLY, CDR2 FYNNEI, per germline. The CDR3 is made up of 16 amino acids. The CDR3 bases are TGTGCCAGCAGTCCGAGGATTTGGCGTGTGAACACTGAAGCTTTCTTT. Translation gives CASSPRIWRVNTEAFF.